This T cell receptor (beta chain) was observed in a study of blood T cells in healthy people across ages. A J-beta primer mix and a sample-barcoded 5' primer were used in a second PCR of about 6 to 12 cycles. Each CDR3 protein gets one entry after TCRdb re-called the 5' RACE reads with MiXCR. The sample records 550,000 to 800,000 distinct CDR3 sequences, 32% being singletons. Overall study findings and caveats: A strong correlation between TCR beta diversity and naive T cell percentage was seen. With unsorted PBMCs, a conclusive comparison of naive versus antigen-experienced cells was not possible.

Note on this clonotype: Its antigen remains unknown.

CDR3 length: 14 residues. Germline loops: CDR1 LNHNV, CDR2 YYDKDF (reference sequence). V trimming: 4 bases; J trimming: 7 bases; junction bases outside the gene matches: 6. The sequence came from a woman aged 80 or over in good health. V is TRBV15 and J is TRBJ2-7, with 11 bases matching TRBD1. The sample was blood. The CDR3 coding sequence is TGTGCCACCAGCACAGGGGACAGGGGGGGGGAGCAGTACTTC. Amino acid sequence: CATSTGDRGGEQYF.